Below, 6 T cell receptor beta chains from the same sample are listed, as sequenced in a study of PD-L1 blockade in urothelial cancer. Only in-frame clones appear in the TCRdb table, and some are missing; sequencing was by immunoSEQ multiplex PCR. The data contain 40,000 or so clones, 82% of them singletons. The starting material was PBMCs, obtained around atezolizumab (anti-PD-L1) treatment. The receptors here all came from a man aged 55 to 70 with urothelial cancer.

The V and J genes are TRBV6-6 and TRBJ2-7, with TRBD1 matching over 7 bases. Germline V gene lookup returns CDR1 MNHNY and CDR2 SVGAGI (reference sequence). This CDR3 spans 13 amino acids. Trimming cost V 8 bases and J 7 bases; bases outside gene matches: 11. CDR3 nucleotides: TGTGCCAGCGTGTTAAAGGGGGCGAGGGAGCAGTACTTC. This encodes CASVLKGAREQYF.

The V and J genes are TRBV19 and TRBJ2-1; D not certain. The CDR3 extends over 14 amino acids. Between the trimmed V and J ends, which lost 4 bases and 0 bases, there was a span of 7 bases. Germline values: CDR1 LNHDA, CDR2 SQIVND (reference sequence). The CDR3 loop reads CASSRGNSYNEQFF. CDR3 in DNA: TGTGCCAGTAGTAGAGGTAACTCCTACAATGAGCAGTTCTTC.

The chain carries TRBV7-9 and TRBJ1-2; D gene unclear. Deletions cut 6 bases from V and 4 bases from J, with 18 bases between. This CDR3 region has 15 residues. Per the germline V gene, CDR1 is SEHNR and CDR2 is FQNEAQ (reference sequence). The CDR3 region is CASSLTGRDIYGYTF. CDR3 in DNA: TGTGCCAGCAGTCTAACGGGGAGGGATATCTATGGCTACACCTTC.

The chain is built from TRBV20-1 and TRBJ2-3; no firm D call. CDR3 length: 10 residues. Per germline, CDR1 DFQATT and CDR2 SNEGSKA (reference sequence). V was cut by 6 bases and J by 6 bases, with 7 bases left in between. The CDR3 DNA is TGCAGTGCCTCGGAGGATACGCAGTATTTT. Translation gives CSASEDTQYF.

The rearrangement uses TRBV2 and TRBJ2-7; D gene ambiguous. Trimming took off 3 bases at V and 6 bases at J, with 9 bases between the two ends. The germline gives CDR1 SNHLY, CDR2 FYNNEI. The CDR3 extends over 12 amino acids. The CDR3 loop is CASSDNGGEQYF. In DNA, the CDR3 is TGTGCCAGCAGTGATAACGGTGGCGAGCAGTACTTC.

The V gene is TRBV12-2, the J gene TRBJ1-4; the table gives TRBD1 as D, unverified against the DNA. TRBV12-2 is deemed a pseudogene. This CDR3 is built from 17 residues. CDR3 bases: TGTGCAAGTCGCTTAGTCCCAGGGGCCCAGGCGAATGAAAAACTGTTTTTT. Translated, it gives CASRLVPGAQANEKLFF.